Below, one T cell receptor beta chain is given with its context. Its specificity is not known. The source of the sample is a study of T cell repertoires in cytomegalovirus infection. Study information: CMV infection and matching HLA type were both indicated by public TCR beta signatures. Study-wide results and limits: The cumulative frequency of public TCR beta families distinguished individuals who carried CMV together with the relevant HLA. Ex vivo, HLA-C-restricted CMV-specific TCR beta clonotypes prevailed over the rest of the response.

From the reads, TCRdb called clonotypes with MiXCR, one entry per CDR3 protein. This sample has around 320,000 distinct CDR3 sequences, with 8% to 10% found just once. Germline CDR1 reads DFQATT; CDR2 reads SNEGSKA (reference sequence). The CDR3 is 13 residues long. Unmatched junction bases numbered 6, after V lost 5 bases and J lost 9 bases. Specimen: PBMCs. This TCR derives from a human donor in good health (CMV status not recorded). Some clones in this sample may be carry-over from other donors' samples. The chain combines TRBV20-1 with TRBJ2-3; 12 nucleotides match TRBD2. Here the CDR3 DNA reads TGCAGTGCTCCGACTAGCGGGGGTGGGACGCAGTATTTT. It specifies CSAPTSGGGTQYF.